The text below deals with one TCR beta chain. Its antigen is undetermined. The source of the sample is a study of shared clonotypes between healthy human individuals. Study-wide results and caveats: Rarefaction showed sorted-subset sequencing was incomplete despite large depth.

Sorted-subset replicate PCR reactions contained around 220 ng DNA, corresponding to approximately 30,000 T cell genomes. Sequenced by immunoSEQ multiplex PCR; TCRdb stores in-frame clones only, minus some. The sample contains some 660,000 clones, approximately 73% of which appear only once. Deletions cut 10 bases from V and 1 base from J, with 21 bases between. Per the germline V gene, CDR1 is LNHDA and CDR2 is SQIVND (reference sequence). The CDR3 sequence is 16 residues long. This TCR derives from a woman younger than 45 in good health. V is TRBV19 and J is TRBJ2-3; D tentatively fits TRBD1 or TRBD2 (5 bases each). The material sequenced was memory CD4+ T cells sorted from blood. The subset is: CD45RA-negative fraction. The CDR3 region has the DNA TGTGCCACCTACGACGTGGGTGGGGGTGGCACAGATACGCAGTATTTT. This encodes CATYDVGGGGTDTQYF.